Reported below is one T cell receptor (beta chain). This sample is drawn from a study of shared clonotypes between healthy human individuals. Across the study: Every donor yielded three CD4 naive, three CD4 memory, two CD8 naive and one CD8 memory plate.

CDR1 and CDR2 (germline): SGHTS, YDEGEE. With 6 bases removed from V and 9 bases from J, the gap between germline ends came to 13 bases. The CDR3 sequence is 12 residues long. Repertoires were generated with immunoSEQ multiplex PCR, while TCRdb's copy carries only in-frame clones and drops some. This sample yields around 2.1 million clones, of which 95% are seen a single time; roughly 0.13% belongs to the top ten. The J gene is TRBJ2-1, the V gene TRBV5-8, with a weak D call TRBD2 (6 bases). The sequenced sample was naive CD4+ T cells sorted from blood. As for subset: CD45RA+ positively selected. The clonotype was recovered from a man aged 18 to 30 in good health. CDR3 nucleotides: TGTGCCAGCAAGACTCCGCGGGGTGAGCAGTTCTTC. Residues: CASKTPRGEQFF.